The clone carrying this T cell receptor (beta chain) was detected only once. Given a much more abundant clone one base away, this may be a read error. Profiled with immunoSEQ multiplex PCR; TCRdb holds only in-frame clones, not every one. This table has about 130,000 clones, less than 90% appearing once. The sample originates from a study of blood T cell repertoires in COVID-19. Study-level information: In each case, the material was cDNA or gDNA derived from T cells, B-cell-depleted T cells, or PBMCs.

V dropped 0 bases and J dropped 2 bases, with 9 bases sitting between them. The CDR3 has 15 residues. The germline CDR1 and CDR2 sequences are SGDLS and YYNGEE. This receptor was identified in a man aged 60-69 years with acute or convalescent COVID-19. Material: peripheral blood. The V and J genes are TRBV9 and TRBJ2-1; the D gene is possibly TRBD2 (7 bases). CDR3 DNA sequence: TGTGCCAGCAGCGTAGACGGGGGGCCCTACAATGAGCAGTTCTTC. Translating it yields CASSVDGGPYNEQFF.